This T cell receptor (beta chain) was captured by sequencing in a study of T cell changes during pregnancy in multiple sclerosis. Assay: immunoSEQ multiplex PCR; the TCRdb copy retains only in-frame clones and omits some. The sample contains about 64,000 clones, roughly 92% of which appear only once. CDR1 and CDR2 (germline): MRHNA, SNTAGT. V gave up 0 bases and J gave up 0 bases, with 7 bases separating them. CDR3 length: 15 residues. This clone was detected a few times. Additional DNA sequences in this sample encode the identical CDR3. The chain has TRBV6-4 and TRBJ2-3; perhaps TRBD2 as D (6 bases). The input for sequencing was peripheral blood, taken in the second trimester of pregnancy. This TCR was sampled from a female donor with multiple sclerosis, enrolled in a pregnancy study. The CDR3 here is CASSDSAGSTDTQYF. For the CDR3, the DNA is TGTGCCAGCAGTGACTCGGCGGGAAGCACAGATACGCAGTATTTT.